This T cell receptor (beta chain) was documented in a study of shared T cell receptors in the human thymus. The repertoire was sequenced with immunoSEQ multiplex PCR; TCRdb's copy has only in-frame clones and lacks some. The data contain hundreds of thousands of clones, 87% of them singletons. The ends were cut back, 5 bases at V and 3 bases at J, with 10 bases in the middle. The CDR3 loop spans 13 amino acids. Per germline, CDR1 PRHDT and CDR2 FYEKMQ (reference sequence). These data are also associated with another study on human thymus T cells. That paper states: It was healthy Finnish infants having corrective surgery for congenital heart defects who were the donors.

The source is a boy younger than two with a congenital heart defect. The chain uses TRBV13 and TRBJ1-1; D ambiguous. Sequenced material: thymocytes. The CDR3 DNA is TGTGCCAGCAGCCCTCGACAAGACACTGAAGCTTTCTTT. Encoded protein: CASSPRQDTEAFF.